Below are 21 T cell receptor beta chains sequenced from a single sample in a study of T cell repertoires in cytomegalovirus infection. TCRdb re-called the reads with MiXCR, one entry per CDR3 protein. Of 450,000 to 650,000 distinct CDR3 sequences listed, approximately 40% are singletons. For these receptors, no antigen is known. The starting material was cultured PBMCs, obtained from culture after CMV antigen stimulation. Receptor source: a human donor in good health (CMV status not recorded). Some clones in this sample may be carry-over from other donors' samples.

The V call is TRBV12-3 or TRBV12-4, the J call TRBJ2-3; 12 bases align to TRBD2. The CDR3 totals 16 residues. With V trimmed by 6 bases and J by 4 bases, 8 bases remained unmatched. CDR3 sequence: CASRDKLAGGSDTQYF. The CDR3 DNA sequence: TGTGCCAGCAGAGATAAACTAGCGGGGGGCTCAGATACGCAGTATTTT.

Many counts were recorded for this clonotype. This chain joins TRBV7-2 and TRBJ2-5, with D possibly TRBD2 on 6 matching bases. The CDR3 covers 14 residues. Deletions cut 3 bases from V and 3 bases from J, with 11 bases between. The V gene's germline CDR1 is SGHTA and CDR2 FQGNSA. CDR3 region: CASSLGTFKETQYF. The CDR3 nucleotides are TGTGCCAGCAGCTTGGGGACTTTCAAAGAGACCCAGTACTTC.

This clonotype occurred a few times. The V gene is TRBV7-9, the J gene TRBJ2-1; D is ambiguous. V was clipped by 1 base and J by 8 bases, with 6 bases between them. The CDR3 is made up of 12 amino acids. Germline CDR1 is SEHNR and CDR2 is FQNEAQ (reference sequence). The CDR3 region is CASSLVFDEQFF. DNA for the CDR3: TGTGCCAGCAGCTTAGTGTTCGATGAGCAGTTCTTC.

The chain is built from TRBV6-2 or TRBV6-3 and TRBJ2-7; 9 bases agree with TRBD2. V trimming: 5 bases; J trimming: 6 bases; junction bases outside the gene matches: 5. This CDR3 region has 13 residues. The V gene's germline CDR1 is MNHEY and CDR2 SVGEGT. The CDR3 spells CASSLSGSLEQYF. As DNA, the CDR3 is TGTGCCAGCAGTCTTAGCGGGAGCCTCGAGCAGTACTTC.

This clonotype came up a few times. The CDR3 DNA reads as TGTGCCAGCAGTCCAGACCCCCGCGAGCAGTACTTC. This codes for CASSPDPREQYF. This chain connects TRBV12-3 or TRBV12-4 to TRBJ2-7; unclear D gene. The CDR3 is 12 residues long. Trimming took off 5 bases at V and 6 bases at J, with 11 bases between the two ends.

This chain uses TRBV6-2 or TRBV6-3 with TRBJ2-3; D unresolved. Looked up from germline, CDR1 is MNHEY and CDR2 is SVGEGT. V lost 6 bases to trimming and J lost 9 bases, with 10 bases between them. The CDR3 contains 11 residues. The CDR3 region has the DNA TGTGCCAGCAGCTTCACTGTCACGCAGTATTTT. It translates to CASSFTVTQYF.

CDR3 nucleotide sequence: TGCGCCAGCAGCTTGGCGGACAGGGGGATCCCTGAAGCTTTCTTT. Residues: CASSLADRGIPEAFF. The genes are TRBV5-1 and TRBJ1-1, with 10 bases fitting TRBD1. V was pared by 0 bases and J by 6 bases, with 5 bases of the junction left unmatched. The CDR3 contains 15 residues. CDR1 SGHRS and CDR2 YFSETQ come from the germline V gene. Combining the CDR3 with reference TRBV5-1 and TRBJ1-1 gives the whole variable domain KAGVTQTPRYLIKTRGQQVTLSCSPISGHRSVSWYQQTPGQGLQFLFEYFSETQRNKGNFPGRFSGRQFSNSRSEMNVSTLELGDSALYLCASSLADRGIPEAFFGQGTRLTVV.

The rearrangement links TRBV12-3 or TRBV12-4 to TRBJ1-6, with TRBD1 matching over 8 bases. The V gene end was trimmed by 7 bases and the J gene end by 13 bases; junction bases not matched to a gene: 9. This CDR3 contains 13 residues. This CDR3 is CASTLTGEGPLHF. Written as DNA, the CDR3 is TGTGCCAGCACTCTGACAGGGGAAGGCCCCCTCCACTTT.

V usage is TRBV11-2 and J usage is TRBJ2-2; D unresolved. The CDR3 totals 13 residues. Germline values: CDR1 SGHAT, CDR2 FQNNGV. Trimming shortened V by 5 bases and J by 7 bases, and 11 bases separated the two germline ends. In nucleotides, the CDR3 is TGTGCCAGCAGCCGCATCTGGCGCGGGGAGCTGTTTTTT. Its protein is CASSRIWRGELFF.

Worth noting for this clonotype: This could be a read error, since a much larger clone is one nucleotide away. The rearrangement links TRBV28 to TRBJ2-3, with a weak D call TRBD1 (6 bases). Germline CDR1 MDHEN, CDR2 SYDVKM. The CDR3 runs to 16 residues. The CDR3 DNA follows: TGTGCCAGCAGTTTAACTGGTGGGGGCAGAACAGAAACGCAGTATTTT. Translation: CASSLTGGGRTETQYF.

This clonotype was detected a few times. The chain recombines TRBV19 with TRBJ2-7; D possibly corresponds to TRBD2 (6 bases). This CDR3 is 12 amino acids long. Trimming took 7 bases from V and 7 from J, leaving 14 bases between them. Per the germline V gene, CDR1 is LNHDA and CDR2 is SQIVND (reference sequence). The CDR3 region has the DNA TGTGCCAGTATTGCGGGATCGGGGGAGCAGTACTTC. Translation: CASIAGSGEQYF. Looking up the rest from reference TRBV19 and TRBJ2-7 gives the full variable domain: DGGITQSPKYLFRKEGQNVTLSCEQNLNHDAMYWYRQDPGQGLRLIYYSQIVNDFQKGDIAEGYSVSREKKESFPLTVTSAQKNPTAFYLCASIAGSGEQYFGPGTRLTVT.

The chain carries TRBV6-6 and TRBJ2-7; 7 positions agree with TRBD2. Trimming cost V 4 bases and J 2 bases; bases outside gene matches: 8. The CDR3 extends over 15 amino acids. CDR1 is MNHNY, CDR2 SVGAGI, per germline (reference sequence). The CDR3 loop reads CASSSRTRGTYEQYF. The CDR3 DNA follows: TGTGCCAGCAGTTCGCGGACTAGGGGTACCTACGAGCAGTACTTC.

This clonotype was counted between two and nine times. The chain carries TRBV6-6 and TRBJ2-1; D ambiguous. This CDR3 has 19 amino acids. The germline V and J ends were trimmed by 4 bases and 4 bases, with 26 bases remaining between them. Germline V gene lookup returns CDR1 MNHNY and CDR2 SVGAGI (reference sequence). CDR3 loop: CASSSRPPRLARLYNEQFF. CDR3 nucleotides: TGTGCCAGCAGTTCCCGGCCCCCGAGACTCGCGCGGTTGTACAATGAGCAGTTCTTC.

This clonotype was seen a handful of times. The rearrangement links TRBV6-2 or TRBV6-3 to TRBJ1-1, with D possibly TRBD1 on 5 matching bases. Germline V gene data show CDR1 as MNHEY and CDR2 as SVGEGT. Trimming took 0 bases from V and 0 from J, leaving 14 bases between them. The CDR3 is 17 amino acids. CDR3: CASSYSSAGWMNTEAFF. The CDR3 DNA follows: TGTGCCAGCAGTTACTCGTCGGCAGGGTGGATGAACACTGAAGCTTTCTTT.

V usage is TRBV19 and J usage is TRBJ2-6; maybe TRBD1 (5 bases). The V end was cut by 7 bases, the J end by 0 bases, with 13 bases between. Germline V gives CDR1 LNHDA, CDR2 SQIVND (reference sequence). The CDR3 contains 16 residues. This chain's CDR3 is CASKEDSLSGANVLTF. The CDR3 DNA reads TGTGCCAGTAAAGAAGACAGTCTCTCTGGGGCCAACGTCCTGACTTTC.

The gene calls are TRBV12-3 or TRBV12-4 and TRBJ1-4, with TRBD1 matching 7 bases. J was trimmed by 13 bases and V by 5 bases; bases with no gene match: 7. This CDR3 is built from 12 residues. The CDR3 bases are TGTGCCAGCAGTGGACAGGTAGAAGTACTGTTTTTT. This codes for CASSGQVEVLFF.

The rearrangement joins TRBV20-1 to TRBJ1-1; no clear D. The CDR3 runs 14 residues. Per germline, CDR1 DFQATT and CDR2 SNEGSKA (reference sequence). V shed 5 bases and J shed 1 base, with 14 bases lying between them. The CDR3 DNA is TGCAGTGCTTGTAGGGCGGATAGGAACACTGAAGCTTTCTTT. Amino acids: CSACRADRNTEAFF.

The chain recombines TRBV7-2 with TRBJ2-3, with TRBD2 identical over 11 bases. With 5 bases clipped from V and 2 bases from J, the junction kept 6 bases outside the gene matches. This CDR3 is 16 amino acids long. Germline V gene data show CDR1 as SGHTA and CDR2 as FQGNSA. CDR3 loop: CASSARTSGYTDTQYF. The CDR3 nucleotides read TGTGCCAGCAGCGCCAGGACTAGCGGGTACACAGATACGCAGTATTTT.

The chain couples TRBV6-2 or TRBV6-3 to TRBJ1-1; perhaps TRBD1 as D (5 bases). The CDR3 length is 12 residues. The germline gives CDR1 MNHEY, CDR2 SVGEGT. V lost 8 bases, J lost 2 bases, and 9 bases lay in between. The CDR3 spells CASWTSNTEAFF. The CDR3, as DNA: TGTGCCAGCTGGACATCCAACACTGAAGCTTTCTTT.

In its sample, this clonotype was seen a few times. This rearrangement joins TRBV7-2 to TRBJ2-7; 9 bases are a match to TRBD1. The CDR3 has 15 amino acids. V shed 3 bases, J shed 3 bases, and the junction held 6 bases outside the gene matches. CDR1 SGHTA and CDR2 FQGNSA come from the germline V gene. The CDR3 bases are TGTGCCAGCAGCTTGCGTGGGACAGGGATCTACGAGCAGTACTTC. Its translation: CASSLRGTGIYEQYF. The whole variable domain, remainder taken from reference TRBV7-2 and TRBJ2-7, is GAGVSQSPSNKVTEKGKDVELRCDPISGHTALYWYRQSLGQGLEFLIYFQGNSAPDKSGLPSDRFSAERTGGSVSTLTIQRTQQEDSAVYLCASSLRGTGIYEQYFGPGTRLTVT.

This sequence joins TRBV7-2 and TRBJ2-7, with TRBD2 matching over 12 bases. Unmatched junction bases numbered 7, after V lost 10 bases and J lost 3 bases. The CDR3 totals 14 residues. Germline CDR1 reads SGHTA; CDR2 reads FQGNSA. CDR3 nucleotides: TGTGCCATCTCCCCGACTAGCGGGAGCTACGAGCAGTACTTC. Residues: CAISPTSGSYEQYF.